Following are 32 T cell receptor beta chains from one sample sequenced in a study of CD8+ T cells in alopecia areata. Extraction of RNA preceded its reverse transcription into cDNA, which served as the sequencing template. TCRdb's copy holds only in-frame clones and misses some; the assay was immunoSEQ multiplex PCR. The sample contains 98,000 or so clones, approximately 59% of which appear only once. Sequences were obtained from CD8+ T cells sorted from blood. These receptors originate from a human donor in good health.

The V and J genes are TRBV18 and TRBJ2-5; D is uncertain. Per germline, CDR1 KGHSH and CDR2 LQKENI. There are 17 residues in the CDR3. V was clipped by 0 bases and J by 0 bases, with 14 bases between them. CDR3 sequence reads: CASSPPAVLEDQETQYF. The CDR3 DNA sequence: TGTGCCAGCTCACCACCGGCAGTACTTGAAGACCAAGAGACCCAGTACTTC.

This clone has more than one count but fewer than ten. The chain uses TRBV7-8 and TRBJ2-5; D is tentatively TRBD1 or TRBD2 (6 bases each). Looked up from germline, CDR1 is SGHVS and CDR2 is FQNEAQ. CDR3 length: 16 residues. V lost 4 bases and J lost 4, with 19 bases in between. CDR3 coding DNA: TGTGCCAGCAGCTCCCCTGGGCAGGGGACTCGAGAGACCCAGTACTTC. This encodes CASSSPGQGTRETQYF.

The rearrangement uses TRBV2 and TRBJ2-3; D unclear. The ends were cut back, 6 bases at V and 4 bases at J, with 11 bases in the middle. Germline V gene lookup returns CDR1 SNHLY and CDR2 FYNNEI. The CDR3 length is 13 residues. The CDR3 protein is CASSLGSADTQYF. The DNA of the CDR3 is TGTGCCAGCAGCTTAGGTTCAGCAGATACGCAGTATTTT.

This clone was picked up a small number of times. The chain recombines TRBV18 with TRBJ2-2; D call uncertain. The CDR3 is 12 residues long. Germline V gene lookup returns CDR1 KGHSH and CDR2 LQKENI. The V end lost 4 bases, the J end lost 1 base, and 1 base lay between the germline ends. The CDR3 nucleotides are TGTGCCAGCTCACGGAACACCGGGGAGCTGTTTTTT. It codes for CASSRNTGELFF.

This clone was counted only a few times. The chain carries TRBV6-1 and TRBJ1-3; D call uncertain. The CDR3 covers 15 residues. Trimming took off 2 bases at V and 0 bases at J, with 8 bases between the two ends. The germline V gene encodes CDR1 MNHNS and CDR2 SASEGT. The CDR3 DNA follows: TGTGCCAGCAGTGAAAGCCCCGGCTCTGGAAACACCATATATTTT. This sequence encodes CASSESPGSGNTIYF.

CDR3 in DNA: TGCGCCAGCAGCTTGGAGGGGGACGAGCAGTACTTC. Its translation is CASSLEGDEQYF. The V gene is TRBV5-1, the J gene TRBJ2-7; D may be TRBD1 (6 bases). Germline CDR1 is SGHRS and CDR2 is YFSETQ. CDR3 length: 12 residues. The germline V and J ends were trimmed by 0 bases and 5 bases, with 6 bases remaining between them.

This clone was observed a few times. The chain has TRBV7-2 and TRBJ1-1; possible D gene TRBD1, 6 bases. The V and J ends lost 1 base and 3 bases respectively, with 9 bases between them. CDR1 and CDR2 from the germline V gene are SGHTA and FQGNSA. The CDR3 sequence is 14 residues long. The CDR3 region is CASSLVGGDTEAFF. DNA for the CDR3: TGTGCCAGCAGCTTAGTAGGGGGAGACACTGAAGCTTTCTTT.

The chain employs TRBV30 and TRBJ1-2; perhaps TRBD1 as D (5 bases). Deletions cut 2 bases from V and 4 bases from J, with 11 bases between. Per the germline V gene, CDR1 is GTSNPN and CDR2 is SVGIG (reference sequence). CDR3 length equals 13 residues. CDR3: CAWSQGGGYGYTF. For the CDR3, the DNA is TGTGCCTGGAGTCAGGGTGGCGGCTATGGCTACACCTTC.

The rearrangement joins TRBV2 to TRBJ2-7, with a weak D call TRBD2 (7 bases). V lost 3 bases to trimming and J lost 7 bases, with 16 bases between them. The CDR3 covers 14 residues. Germline loops: CDR1 SNHLY, CDR2 FYNNEI. CDR3 coding DNA: TGTGCCAGCAGTGAGTGGCGGCGGGGGCTGGAGCAGTACTTC. This translates into CASSEWRRGLEQYF.

The V and J genes are TRBV7-9 and TRBJ2-3, with D hard to call. V was clipped by 5 bases and J by 2 bases, with 14 bases between them. This CDR3 is 15 amino acids long. Germline CDR1 is SEHNR and CDR2 is FQNEAQ (reference sequence). For the CDR3, the DNA is TGTGCCAGCAGCCCCGACGTAGCACCCACAGATACGCAGTATTTT. The encoded protein is CASSPDVAPTDTQYF.

The rearrangement uses TRBV28 and TRBJ1-5; weak D call: TRBD1 (5 bases). Trimming shortened V by 6 bases and J by 7 bases, and 19 bases separated the two germline ends. Germline loops: CDR1 MDHEN, CDR2 SYDVKM. The CDR3 covers 15 residues. The CDR3 bases are TGTGCCAGCAGCGGAATGGGGGGGGAGGTGCAGCCCCAGCATTTT. The encoded protein is CASSGMGGEVQPQHF. The complete variable domain, with remaining parts taken from reference TRBV28 and TRBJ1-5, reads DVKVTQSSRYLVKRTGEKVFLECVQDMDHENMFWYRQDPGLGLRLIYFSYDVKMKEKGDIPEGYSVSREKKERFSLILESASTNQTSMYLCASSGMGGEVQPQHFGDGTRLSIL.

This clone is judged medium-sized. The chain combines TRBV13 with TRBJ1-2; 7 nucleotides line up with TRBD1. Germline CDR1 reads PRHDT; CDR2 reads FYEKMQ (reference sequence). This CDR3 contains 14 residues. Losses at the gene ends were 5 bases for V and 4 bases for J; bases not matched to a gene: 7. The CDR3 DNA follows: TGTGCCAGCAGCGAAGGGACAGTTTCCTATGGCTACACCTTC. Its translation: CASSEGTVSYGYTF. The whole variable domain, remainder taken from reference TRBV13 and TRBJ1-2, is AAGVIQSPRHLIKEKRETATLKCYPIPRHDTVYWYQQGPGQDPQFLISFYEKMQSDKGSIPDRFSAQQFSDYHSELNMSSLELGDSALYFCASSEGTVSYGYTFGSGTRLTVV.

The rearrangement uses TRBV7-9 and TRBJ2-1; 13 bases are a match to TRBD2. CDR1 is SEHNR and CDR2 is FQNEAQ in the germline V gene (reference sequence). The V gene end was trimmed by 4 bases and the J gene end by 5 bases; junction bases not matched to a gene: 8. The CDR3 spans 17 residues. CDR3 bases: TGTGCCAGCAGCTCGCCCGGGACTAGCGGGGAGAACAATGAGCAGTTCTTC. As protein: CASSSPGTSGENNEQFF.

J is TRBJ1-1 and V is TRBV6-5; 12 nucleotides align to TRBD1. Unmatched junction bases numbered 8, after V lost 4 bases and J lost 8 bases. The CDR3 loop spans 15 amino acids. Germline CDR1 reads MNHEY; CDR2 reads SVGAGI. CDR3 DNA sequence: TGTGCCAGCAGTTCCGGGACAGGGGGCGCTTCGGAAGCTTTCTTT. Protein product: CASSSGTGGASEAFF.

This clone was recorded once. This chain uses TRBV7-9 with TRBJ1-1; D gene unclear. CDR1 SEHNR and CDR2 FQNEAQ come from the germline V gene (reference sequence). Trimming pared 4 bases from V and 1 base from J, leaving 7 bases between. The CDR3 extends over 13 amino acids. The CDR3 DNA sequence: TGTGCCAGCAGCTCCGACCCGAACACTGAAGCTTTCTTT. Residues: CASSSDPNTEAFF.

V is TRBV5-6 and J is TRBJ1-2; D may be TRBD1 (5 bases). V was trimmed by 0 bases and J by 8 bases, leaving 17 bases between them. Germline assignment: CDR1 SGHDT and CDR2 YYEEEE. The CDR3 loop spans 15 amino acids. DNA of the CDR3: TGTGCCAGCAGCTTGGGGGGGATACCGCTCAAGGGCTACACCTTC. It codes for CASSLGGIPLKGYTF.

This clone has only a few counts. The rearrangement joins TRBV7-2 to TRBJ2-1; no clear D. Germline V CDR1 and CDR2: SGHTA, FQGNSA. Trimming shortened V by 5 bases and J by 9 bases, and 11 bases separated the two germline ends. This CDR3 region has 12 residues. The CDR3 loop reads CASSQFDPEQFF. The CDR3 coding sequence is TGTGCCAGCAGCCAATTCGACCCTGAGCAGTTCTTC.

V and J are TRBV6-5 and TRBJ1-2, with 8 positions matching TRBD1. The ends lost 0 bases at V and 8 bases at J; junction bases unmatched: 8. Germline V gene data show CDR1 as MNHEY and CDR2 as SVGAGI. There are 15 residues in the CDR3. The CDR3 protein is CASSYSPGQARGYTF. In DNA, the CDR3 is TGTGCCAGCAGTTACTCTCCGGGACAGGCAAGGGGCTACACCTTC.

This chain uses TRBV29-1 with TRBJ1-1; D perhaps matches TRBD1 (5 bases). There are 12 residues in the CDR3. Germline V gene lookup returns CDR1 SQVTM and CDR2 ANQGSEA. Trimming cost V 1 base and J 11 bases, with 14 bases left between them. For the CDR3, the DNA is TGCAGCGTTGAAGGGGGGTTGGGGGTTGCTTTCTTT. It encodes CSVEGGLGVAFF.

This rearrangement joins TRBV6-5 to TRBJ1-1; a possible D gene is TRBD1 (6 bases). Germline V gene sequence: CDR1 MNHEY, CDR2 SVGAGI. Trimming took 4 bases from V and 11 from J, leaving 11 bases between them. CDR3 length: 11 residues. The CDR3 bases are TGTGCCAGCAGTTTCGGGACAAGGGCTTTCTTT. Amino acid sequence: CASSFGTRAFF.

DNA for the CDR3: TGTGCCAGCAGCTTAGCGCTCCCAGGGAGCACGTACGAGCAGTACTTC. This sequence encodes CASSLALPGSTYEQYF. The chain employs TRBV7-8 and TRBJ2-7, with D perhaps being TRBD1 or TRBD2 (5 bases each). Trimming stripped 0 bases from V and 4 bases from J, with 16 bases between. The CDR3 totals 16 residues. Germline V gives CDR1 SGHVS, CDR2 FQNEAQ.

This chain links TRBV15 with TRBJ2-3; D is perhaps TRBD2 (6 bases). The germline gives CDR1 LNHNV, CDR2 YYDKDF (reference sequence). The length of the CDR3 is 15 residues. Trimming left V 3 bases short and J 2 bases short, with 12 bases between. The DNA for the CDR3 is TGTGCCACCAGCAGGCGGGACTCCAACACAGATACGCAGTATTTT. Translation gives CATSRRDSNTDTQYF.

CDR3 sequence reads: CASSEALGGAPNYEQYF. The CDR3 DNA reads as TGTGCCAGCAGTGAAGCGCTGGGGGGGGCCCCGAACTACGAGCAGTACTTC. The chain combines TRBV2 with TRBJ2-7; a weak D match, TRBD2 (7 bases). The ends were cut back, 0 bases at V and 3 bases at J, with 18 bases in the middle. Germline CDR1 and CDR2: SNHLY and FYNNEI. The CDR3 totals 17 residues. Variable domain in full (rest from reference TRBV2 and TRBJ2-7): EPEVTQTPSHQVTQMGQEVILRCVPISNHLYFYWYRQILGQKVEFLVSFYNNEISEKSEIFDDQFSVERPDGSNFTLKIRSTKLEDSAMYFCASSEALGGAPNYEQYFGPGTRLTVT.

The rearrangement links TRBV9 to TRBJ1-1; D unclear. The germline V and J ends were trimmed by 2 bases and 0 bases, with 14 bases remaining between them. CDR3 length: 16 amino acids. Germline values: CDR1 SGDLS, CDR2 YYNGEE. The CDR3 reads CASSVQGSVMNTEAFF. In nucleotides, the CDR3 is TGTGCCAGCAGCGTTCAAGGGTCGGTCATGAACACTGAAGCTTTCTTT.

On this clone: A far larger clone differs by one base, so this is likely a read error. This sample also contains other DNA sequences that code for the same CDR3. This chain joins TRBV4-1 and TRBJ2-7; 8 bases match TRBD1. Trimming at V came to 0 bases and at J to 2 bases, leaving 3 bases not matched to a gene. CDR1 MGHRA and CDR2 YSYEKL come from the germline V gene. The CDR3 length is 15 residues. The CDR3 nucleotides are TGCGCCAGCAGCCAAGAAGGACAGGGCACCTACGAGCAGTACTTC. Translation gives CASSQEGQGTYEQYF.

This sequence joins TRBV7-9 and TRBJ2-7, with D possibly being TRBD2 (6 bases). The CDR3 is 14 residues long. The germline V and J ends were trimmed by 1 base and 6 bases, with 13 bases remaining between them. The germline gives CDR1 SEHNR, CDR2 FQNEAQ (reference sequence). CDR3 sequence (DNA): TGTGCCAGCAGCTTAGGGGGCGTGGGAGGCGAGCAGTACTTC. Its translation: CASSLGGVGGEQYF.

This chain uses TRBV6-5 with TRBJ1-1; no firm D call. V dropped 0 bases and J dropped 6 bases, with 8 bases sitting between them. The CDR3 runs 13 residues. The V gene's germline CDR1 is MNHEY and CDR2 SVGAGI. The CDR3 region is CASSYSPRSEAFF. Here the CDR3 DNA reads TGTGCCAGCAGTTACTCTCCCCGGTCTGAAGCTTTCTTT.

The chain has TRBV4-2 and TRBJ2-6; 10 nucleotides match TRBD1. After removal of 1 base from V and 0 bases from J, the junction contained 9 bases not matched to a gene. The CDR3 length is 20 residues. Germline V gene data show CDR1 as LGHNA and CDR2 as YNFKEQ. In DNA form, the CDR3 reads TGTGCCAGCAGCCAAGCGGATTTCTGGACAGGGGGCTCTGGGGCCAACGTCCTGACTTTC. Its translation is CASSQADFWTGGSGANVLTF.

V is TRBV30 and J is TRBJ1-6, with a weak D call TRBD1 (5 bases). Germline V gene data show CDR1 as GTSNPN and CDR2 as SVGIG (reference sequence). The CDR3 runs 15 residues. Trimming left V 0 bases short and J 7 bases short, with 13 bases between. CDR3 region: CAWSVGPGGNSPLHF. The CDR3 region has the DNA TGTGCCTGGAGTGTGGGCCCCGGGGGAAATTCACCCCTCCACTTT.

This clone has only a few counts. The rearrangement joins TRBV7-9 to TRBJ1-2; D is unclear. The CDR3 consists of 15 residues. The germline V gene encodes CDR1 SEHNR and CDR2 FQNEAQ (reference sequence). Trimming removed 5 bases from V and 6 bases from J, with 19 bases in between. The CDR3, as DNA: TGTGCCAGCAGCCCCGCCCTCATTTTAGTTCATGGCTACACCTTC. It encodes CASSPALILVHGYTF.

The chain is built from TRBV30 and TRBJ2-7; weak D call: TRBD1 (5 bases). V was clipped by 1 base and J by 1 base, with 11 bases between them. This CDR3 is built from 14 residues. Germline loops: CDR1 GTSNPN, CDR2 SVGIG (reference sequence). CDR3 sequence (DNA): TGTGCCTGGAGTGAGGGTGGGGCTTCCTACGAGCAGTACTTC. Translating gives CAWSEGGASYEQYF. Full variable domain (remainder filled in from reference TRBV30 and TRBJ2-7): SQTIHQWPATLVQPVGSPLSLECTVEGTSNPNLYWYRQAAGRGLQLLFYSVGIGQISSEVPQNLSASRPQDRQFILSSKKLLLSDSGFYLCAWSEGGASYEQYFGPGTRLTVT.

This clone was seen a handful of times. The gene calls are TRBV9 and TRBJ2-6; possibly TRBD2 for D (5 bases). This CDR3 is built from 15 residues. V was shortened by 0 bases and J by 2 bases, with 6 bases between the two germline ends. CDR1 is SGDLS and CDR2 is YYNGEE in the germline V gene. CDR3 protein: CASSVVEAGANVLTF. In DNA, the CDR3 is TGTGCCAGCAGCGTAGTGGAGGCTGGGGCCAACGTCCTGACTTTC.